The present T cell receptor (beta chain) was sequenced within a study of cytomegalovirus exposure and HLA in healthy donors. Study-wide findings and caveats: The sole available immune exposure information was CMV serostatus.

CDR1 and CDR2 from the germline V gene are SGHDT and YYEEEE. CDR3 length equals 13 residues. V lost 5 bases and J lost 7, with 13 bases in between. The PCR was carried out with 60 Vbeta primers and 13 Jbeta primers. Clones were sequenced by immunoSEQ multiplex PCR, and TCRdb holds only the in-frame ones, with some missing. The table has around 170,000 clones, about 77% seen once. As to this clone: Its antigen is unidentified.

Material: PBMCs. The V and J genes are TRBV5-6 and TRBJ1-5, with a tentative D call TRBD1 (6 bases). This TCR came from a woman in her twenties or thirties in good health and CMV-seropositive. This chain's CDR3 is CASSRGGWQPQHF. The CDR3 coding sequence is TGTGCCAGCAGTCGGGGGGGCTGGCAGCCCCAGCATTTT. The full variable domain, its missing parts supplied by reference TRBV5-6 and TRBJ1-5, is DAGVTQSPTHLIKTRGQQVTLRCSPKSGHDTVSWYQQALGQGPQFIFQYYEEEERQRGNFPDRFSGHQFPNYSSELNVNALLLGDSALYLCASSRGGWQPQHFGDGTRLSIL.